This T cell receptor beta chain emerged from a study of blood T cells in healthy people across ages. Study-wide results and caveats: Whereas aged donors had fewer naive CD4+ cells, long-lived donors had more of them and higher diversity.

Isolated PBMCs totaled at least 6 million in each sample. Primers used in a second PCR of roughly 7 to 12 cycles were a sample-barcoded 5' primer and a J-beta primer mix. TCRdb redid the calling of the 5' RACE reads with MiXCR, one entry per CDR3 protein. The sample consists of 710,000 or so distinct CDR3 sequences, about a fifth of them appearing once. V was pared by 3 bases and J by 5 bases, with 7 bases of the junction left unmatched. This CDR3 contains 15 residues. A note on this clonotype: Its cognate antigen is unknown.

This TCR came from a man between 65 and 85 years old in good health. The J gene is TRBJ2-5, the V gene TRBV12-3 or TRBV12-4; 9 nucleotides match TRBD1. The sample comprised blood. The CDR3 spells CASSFGQGRLETQYF. CDR3 DNA sequence: TGTGCCAGCAGTTTCGGACAGGGGAGGTTGGAGACCCAGTACTTC.